This T cell receptor beta chain appears in the sequencing data of a study of blood T cells in healthy people across ages (dated by TCRdb to the mid-2010s). Background on the whole study: In model experiments, template switching captured roughly one uniquely barcoded TCR beta cDNA molecule for every two T cells. To track age-related changes in TCR beta repertoire diversity, the study relied on deep sequencing normalized with unique cDNA molecular identifiers. Donors were grouped into four age groups: young (average roughly 15 years), middle-aged (39), aged (approximately 58) and long-lived (82). Donors of different ages were randomly distributed across sequencing lanes to avoid experimental bias. Using the same blood draw, the study looked at two additional independent replicas of 1 million unique cDNA reads for two donors, one aged 18 to 29 and the other aged 80 or older. Overall results and qualifications from the work: There was a strong correlation between observed TCR beta diversity and the percentage of naive T cells measured by flow cytometry. Because donor CMV infection status was unknown, age-related changes in expanded clonotypes were potentially confounded. Estimates of total diversity based on one million sequenced T cells were regarded as lower bounds and as underestimates. Observed TCR beta diversity per million T cells fell roughly linearly with age, and a significant reduction was already apparent by age roughly 40. Bulk unsorted PBMC profiling prevented conclusive comparison of naive and antigen-experienced compartments. Compared with the aged group, more naive CD4+ T cells, fewer expanded clones and increased TCR diversity were shown by the long-lived group, suggesting age selection.

The 40 or so donors, aged about 6 to 100 years, were systemically healthy Caucasian individuals from Russia. Around 10 milliliters of peripheral blood were collected from each donor into EDTA-treated Vacutainer tubes. Ficoll-Paque density-gradient centrifugation was used to isolate PBMCs, with at least 6.5 million per sample. Total RNA was extracted from PBMCs with Trizol reagent, with at least 6 micrograms obtained per sample. For every donor, an aliquot of PBMCs went through flow cytometry to measure the percentages of naive CD45RAhigh/CD27high T cells. Receptor amplification or capture employed 5' RACE. Sequencing used an Illumina HiSeq 2500. A second PCR of roughly 6 to 12 cycles was run with a J-beta primer mix and a sample-barcoded 5' primer. A template-switch 5' adaptor carrying 12 random nucleotides introduced a unique molecular identifier onto each TCR beta cDNA molecule. Each sample yielded at least 2.5 million CDR3-containing paired-end reads. First-strand cDNA synthesis was performed from all RNA using the Mint cDNA synthesis kit, with priming by a TRBC-specific oligonucleotide. Following uracil-DNA glycosylase treatment, a first 18-cycle PCR with universal primers M1SS and BC2_uni_R was performed on all cDNA. As for the original processing: For normalization, 1 million high-quality reads were randomly selected from each sample, with every read carrying a distinct molecular identifier. Reads sharing molecular identifiers were discarded rather than binned into consensus sequences. MiTCR, run with a Q25 quality threshold and the strictest error-elimination algorithm, handled CDR3 identification, clonotype clustering and error correction. A nonparametric unseen species model using Euler transformation provided a lower-bound estimate of total TCR beta diversity. TCRdb reprocessed the public reads (quality trimming at Q25 with fastp, clone calling with MiXCR) and kept in-frame beta chains. Merged by CDR3 protein, the rows form single entries marked with the most common genes and DNA. The V and J calls and clone size are TCRdb's, not the authors'. A total of around 1.5 million distinct CDR3 sequences appear in this sample, 40% to 50% of them only once. The biggest ten clones account for roughly 7.7% of the sample.

Concerning this clonotype itself: Its antigen is unknown. No qualities accompany the bases; no much larger clone lies one base away.

The CDR3 runs 12 residues from the cysteine to the phenylalanine. Kept here is only the CDR3 DNA, which spans 36 bases and is read in frame from base 1. Sequences LGHDT (CDR1) and YNNKEL (CDR2) are obtained from the germline V gene (reference sequence). Relative to germline, V is 4 bases shorter and J is 7 bases shorter, with 9 bases between their ends. This sequence uses TRBV3-1 and TRBJ2-3, with the D gene call left open. The source material was blood. The sequence derives from a woman aged 18-29 years in good health. The DNA is TGTGCCAGCAGCCCAGACGCCAATACGCAGTATTTT. It translates as CASSPDANTQYF.